This passage covers 17 T cell receptor beta chains from one sample sequenced in a study of cytomegalovirus exposure and HLA in healthy donors (dated by TCRdb to the late 2010s). Library preparation employed the immunoSEQ multiplex PCR assay. The multiplex PCR relied on a mix of 60 forward primers for TCR Vbeta segments and 13 reverse primers for TCR Jbeta segments. In TCRdb, the immuneACCESS table is reduced to in-frame sequences with V and J assigned. These tables do not hold every clone; where another copy was compared, an unresolved V gene accounts for under half, and the others remain unexplained. The sample contains 120,000 or so clones, 74% of them found a single time. Approximately 4% of the sample is taken by the ten largest. The sequencing sample was made of PBMCs. These receptor sequences come from a man between 35 and 55 years old in good health and CMV-seropositive.

J is TRBJ2-7 and V is TRBV6-6, with 9 bases matching TRBD1. The CDR3 is 14 amino acids. The trim removed 10 bases at V and 7 bases at J, leaving 14 bases unmatched. Germline V gene data show CDR1 as MNHNY and CDR2 as SVGAGI (reference sequence). The CDR3 DNA is TGTGCCACTAGGGGGTCACAGGGGGCGAAGGAGCAGTACTTC. Amino acid sequence: CATRGSQGAKEQYF.

This chain joins TRBV28 and TRBJ2-3, with TRBD2 identical over 9 bases. Germline V CDR1 and CDR2: MDHEN, SYDVKM. This CDR3 is built from 17 residues. J lost 7 bases, V lost 5 bases, and 16 bases had no gene match. This CDR3 reads CASSPIIAGAQPNTQYF. CDR3 nucleotides: TGTGCCAGCAGTCCCATCATAGCGGGAGCCCAGCCCAATACGCAGTATTTT.

V and J are TRBV27 and TRBJ2-7, with 14 bases lining up with TRBD2. V lost 6 bases to trimming and J lost 0 bases; unmatched junction nucleotides: 7. Per the germline V gene, CDR1 is MNHEY and CDR2 is SMNVEV (reference sequence). The CDR3 loop spans 17 amino acids. CDR3 sequence: CASRRSGLAGDSYEQYF. The CDR3 DNA follows: TGTGCCAGCAGGCGATCGGGACTAGCGGGGGACTCCTACGAGCAGTACTTC.

Notes on this clone: This sample also contains other DNA sequences that code for the same CDR3. The chain couples TRBV5-5 to TRBJ1-5; D not certain. Germline CDR1 and CDR2: SGHKS and YYEKEE (reference sequence). CDR3 length: 14 amino acids. Trimming pared 0 bases from V and 4 bases from J, leaving 8 bases between. The CDR3 nucleotides are TGTGCCAGCAGCTTGGGGGGAGGGAATCAGCCCCAGCATTTT. Encoded protein: CASSLGGGNQPQHF.

This clone has a handful of counts. The chain employs TRBV6-1 and TRBJ1-2; 8 bases are a match to TRBD1. V lost 8 bases, J lost 3 bases, and 8 bases stayed unmatched. The CDR3 is 14 residues long. Germline CDR1 is MNHNS and CDR2 is SASEGT. The CDR3 DNA is TGTGCCAGCCTCCGGGACAGGTCTGACTATGGCTACACCTTC. Protein product: CASLRDRSDYGYTF.

This sequence joins TRBV7-3 and TRBJ2-5; 11 nucleotides match TRBD2. Trimming at V came to 5 bases and at J to 4 bases, leaving 6 bases not matched to a gene. Germline V gene lookup returns CDR1 SGHTA and CDR2 FQGTGA. CDR3 length equals 15 residues. In nucleotides, the CDR3 is TGTGCCAGCAGCCAGGGACTAGCGGAGTTAGAGACCCAGTACTTC. Amino acid sequence: CASSQGLAELETQYF.

The chain recombines TRBV2 with TRBJ1-3; 9 bases fit TRBD1. Germline values: CDR1 SNHLY, CDR2 FYNNEI. The CDR3 length is 16 residues. The trim removed 6 bases at V and 2 bases at J, leaving 8 bases unmatched. The CDR3 reads CASRARRTGAGNTIYF. The CDR3, as DNA: TGTGCCAGCAGAGCCCGGAGGACAGGGGCTGGAAACACCATATATTTT. The full variable domain, rest sourced from reference TRBV2 and TRBJ1-3, is EPEVTQTPSHQVTQMGQEVILRCVPISNHLYFYWYRQILGQKVEFLVSFYNNEISEKSEIFDDQFSVERPDGSNFTLKIRSTKLEDSAMYFCASRARRTGAGNTIYFGEGSWLTVV.

The genes are TRBV6-5 and TRBJ1-1; 7 bases agree with TRBD1. Losses at the gene ends were 5 bases for V and 0 bases for J; bases not matched to a gene: 3. Germline V gene data show CDR1 as MNHEY and CDR2 as SVGAGI. This CDR3 has 14 amino acids. In DNA, the CDR3 is TGTGCCAGCAGTGGACAGGCGATGAACACTGAAGCTTTCTTT. Residues: CASSGQAMNTEAFF.

The gene calls are TRBV6-6 and TRBJ1-5; D perhaps matches TRBD1 (6 bases). The CDR3 has 15 residues. Germline CDR1 MNHNY, CDR2 SVGAGI (reference sequence). The V end was cut by 6 bases, the J end by 0 bases, with 12 bases between. The CDR3 nucleotides read TGTGCCAGCAGGGGGGCACAGTATAGCAATCAGCCCCAGCATTTT. It encodes CASRGAQYSNQPQHF.

The J gene is TRBJ1-1, the V gene TRBV5-1; D is undetermined. CDR1 and CDR2 (germline): SGHRS, YFSETQ. The CDR3 totals 13 residues. Between the trimmed V and J ends, which lost 4 bases and 1 base, there was a span of 8 bases. CDR3 bases: TGCGCCAGCAGCCCCGACAAGAACACTGAAGCTTTCTTT. It translates to CASSPDKNTEAFF.

V gene TRBV27 combines with J gene TRBJ2-5, with TRBD2 matching 11 bases. V shed 6 bases and J 3 bases; nucleotides not matched to a gene: 6. CDR3 length equals 15 residues. CDR1 is MNHEY and CDR2 is SMNVEV in the germline V gene (reference sequence). CDR3 sequence (DNA): TGTGCCAGCAGGGCCACGGGACTAGCGGAAGAGACCCAGTACTTC. Translation gives CASRATGLAEETQYF.

The rearrangement joins TRBV9 to TRBJ1-1, with D unresolved. CDR1 and CDR2 (germline): SGDLS, YYNGEE. Trimming shortened V by 0 bases and J by 8 bases, and 14 bases separated the two germline ends. The CDR3 runs 14 residues. The CDR3 nucleotides read TGTGCCAGCAGCGTAGCTACCACCCCCACGGAAGCTTTCTTT. It codes for CASSVATTPTEAFF.

The chain recombines TRBV14 with TRBJ2-7; D call uncertain. V dropped 8 bases and J dropped 3 bases, with 8 bases sitting between them. Per the germline V gene, CDR1 is SGHDN and CDR2 is FVKESK. This CDR3 is built from 11 residues. CDR3 bases: TGTGCCAGCTCACAAAGCTACGAGCAGTACTTC. Protein product: CASSQSYEQYF.

The chain combines TRBV6-1 with TRBJ2-3, with a possible D match to TRBD1 (6 bases). The CDR3 is 16 residues long. From germline, CDR1 is MNHNS and CDR2 SASEGT. V was trimmed by 2 bases and J by 1 base, leaving 13 bases between them. The CDR3 loop reads CASSEMVAGGTDTQYF. The CDR3 DNA sequence: TGTGCCAGCAGTGAAATGGTGGCAGGGGGCACAGATACGCAGTATTTT.

The chain is built from TRBV5-1 and TRBJ1-2; D unclear. The CDR3 has 14 residues. CDR1 and CDR2 from the germline V gene are SGHRS and YFSETQ. V dropped 0 bases and J dropped 8 bases, with 14 bases sitting between them. CDR3 in amino acids: CASSLEVLEGGYTF. In DNA form, the CDR3 reads TGCGCCAGCAGCTTGGAAGTTTTAGAGGGAGGCTACACCTTC.

V is TRBV7-2 and J is TRBJ2-3; 9 bases are a match to TRBD2. Germline CDR1 and CDR2: SGHTA and FQGNSA. This CDR3 comprises 15 residues. V was clipped by 1 base and J by 6 bases; unmatched bases: 5. In nucleotides, the CDR3 is TGTGCCAGCAGCTTAGTATTAGCGGGGGCCGATACGCAGTATTTT. This gives the protein CASSLVLAGADTQYF.

This clone was counted between two and nine times. The J gene is TRBJ2-3, the V gene TRBV5-1; 7 bases map to TRBD1. CDR1 SGHRS and CDR2 YFSETQ come from the germline V gene. V lost 7 bases and J lost 6; bases outside the gene matches: 5. The CDR3 extends over 12 amino acids. The CDR3 reads CASRAGGDTQYF. In DNA, the CDR3 is TGCGCCAGCCGTGCAGGGGGTGATACGCAGTATTTT.